The following is a T cell receptor beta chain sequence with its context. 60 Vbeta and 13 Jbeta primers were used in PCR. The method was immunoSEQ multiplex PCR; TCRdb's version includes in-frame clones alone and lacks a portion of them. Seen here are around 140,000 clones, about 80% observed once, and the top ten hold approximately 9.7%. These data originate in a study of cytomegalovirus exposure and HLA in healthy donors. Germline V gives CDR1 SGHRS, CDR2 YFSETQ. The CDR3 has 16 amino acids. After removal of 0 bases from V and 7 bases from J, the junction contained 4 bases not matched to a gene. The sample consisted of PBMCs. This rearrangement joins TRBV5-1 to TRBJ2-2, with 12 nucleotides matching TRBD2. This TCR was recovered from a woman aged 55-69 years in good health and CMV-seropositive. This CDR3 is CASSLGLAGVVGELFF. In DNA form, the CDR3 reads TGCGCCAGCAGCTTGGGACTAGCGGGAGTGGTCGGGGAGCTGTTTTTT.